Given below is one T cell receptor (beta chain) in context. Some clones are missing from TCRdb's copy, which holds only in-frame ones; the method was immunoSEQ multiplex PCR. This sample carries around 160,000 clones, approximately 90% of them seen once, and the ten largest clones take about 0.98%. The CDR3 length is 15 residues. Deletions cut 3 bases from V and 3 bases from J, with 15 bases between. Germline V gene sequence: CDR1 LNHNV, CDR2 YYDKDF (reference sequence). This sample was taken from a study of blood T cell repertoires in COVID-19. The sequenced sample consisted of peripheral blood. J is TRBJ2-7 and V is TRBV15; maybe TRBD2 (5 bases). The receptor's source is a man younger than 35 with acute or convalescent COVID-19. The CDR3, as DNA: TGTGCCACCAGCAGCCCACCGGGAAAAAACTACGAGCAGTACTTC. It yields the protein CATSSPPGKNYEQYF.